The rows below give T cell receptor beta chains drawn from one sample of a study of beta chain features in type 1 diabetes. Clones were sequenced by immunoSEQ multiplex PCR, and TCRdb holds only the in-frame ones, with some missing. The table records under 250,000 clones, around an eighth of them present only once. Sequencing input: naive CD4+ T cells from blood. These TCRs come from a woman in her 40s in good health. Both conserved end residues are part of each CDR3. The D gene is left open where the match is weak. Some rows have no size entry. The others give once, few or many, or a class for an expanded clone.

clone size,D gene,J gene,V gene,CDR3 protein,CDR3 DNA
.,TRBD1,TRBJ2-5,TRBV28,CASSLTGGSETQYF,TGTGCCAGCAGTCTGACAGGGGGCTCGGAGACCCAGTACTTC
.,.,TRBJ1-6,TRBV19,CASSRQGKSSYNSPLHF,TGTGCCAGTAGCCGGCAGGGGAAATCCTCCTATAATTCACCCCTCCACTTT
few,TRBD1,TRBJ1-2,TRBV6-1,CASSYDRGRDGYTF,TGTGCCAGCAGTTATGACAGGGGGCGCGATGGCTACACCTTC
.,TRBD1,TRBJ2-7,TRBV6-1,CASRTTGTATYEQYF,TGTGCCAGCAGGACAACCGGGACAGCCACCTACGAGCAGTACTTC
.,TRBD2,TRBJ2-5,TRBV11-2,CASSPRPGLAPYGETQYF,TGTGCCAGCAGCCCAAGACCCGGACTAGCCCCGTATGGGGAGACCCAGTACTTC
few,TRBD1,TRBJ2-5,TRBV5-6,CASTWGRGLETQYF,TGTGCCAGCACCTGGGGCAGGGGGCTTGAGACCCAGTACTTC
few,TRBD2,TRBJ2-2,TRBV4-1,CASSHYGGANTGELFF,TGCGCCAGCAGCCATTACGGGGGGGCGAACACCGGGGAGCTGTTTTTT
.,TRBD1,TRBJ1-5,TRBV7-8,CASSFSTGDNQPQHF,TGTGCCAGCAGCTTCTCGACAGGGGACAATCAGCCCCAGCATTTT
.,TRBD1,TRBJ1-3,TRBV19,CASSGRDREIGNTIYF,TGTGCCAGTAGTGGAAGGGACAGGGAGATCGGAAACACCATATATTTT
.,TRBD2,TRBJ2-5,TRBV9,CASSVEAGGRETQYF,TGTGCCAGCAGCGTAGAGGCGGGGGGGCGAGAGACCCAGTACTTC
.,.,TRBJ1-1,TRBV6-1,CASSETIDRSTAFF,TGTGCCAGCAGTGAAACTATCGACAGGTCGACGGCTTTCTTT
few,.,TRBJ1-2,TRBV7-9,CASSPVVLGTWNGYTF,TGTGCCAGCAGCCCGGTTGTGTTAGGGACATGGAATGGCTACACCTTC
few,TRBD1,TRBJ1-1,TRBV7-9,CASSPQGASEAFF,TGTGCCAGCAGCCCCCAGGGGGCTTCTGAAGCTTTCTTT
.,TRBD1,TRBJ2-7,TRBV2,CASSTYRGYEQYF,TGTGCCAGCAGTACATACAGGGGGTACGAGCAGTACTTC
.,.,TRBJ1-1,TRBV4-1,CASSQDRQGNTEAFF,TGCGCCAGCAGCCAAGATAGGCAGGGGAACACTGAAGCTTTCTTT
.,.,TRBJ1-2,TRBV4-3,CASSLSDRNYGYTF,TGCGCCAGCAGCCTCTCCGACAGGAACTATGGCTACACCTTC
.,TRBD2,TRBJ2-1,TRBV12-5,CASGPPTSGGHNEQFF,TGTGCTAGTGGTCCACCCACTAGCGGGGGACACAATGAGCAGTTCTTC
.,.,TRBJ2-7,TRBV19,CASISSGYEQYF,TGTGCCAGTATAAGTTCGGGCTACGAGCAGTACTTC
.,TRBD2,TRBJ2-7,TRBV5-1,CASSLQRGASGNEQYF,TGCGCCAGCAGCTTGCAGCGGGGGGCCTCCGGGAACGAGCAGTACTTC
.,TRBD2,TRBJ2-2,TRBV2,CASSSSSGGPSTGELFF,TGTGCCAGCAGTTCCTCTAGCGGGGGGCCTAGCACCGGGGAGCTGTTTTTT
.,TRBD1,TRBJ2-3,TRBV5-1,CASSFRTGRTDTQYF,TGCGCCAGCAGCTTCAGGACAGGACGCACAGATACGCAGTATTTT
.,.,TRBJ2-7,TRBV2,CASSDLYAYEQYF,TGTGCCAGCAGTGATCTCTACGCCTACGAGCAGTACTTC
.,TRBD2,TRBJ2-3,TRBV4-3,CASSQDTAGVSTDTQYF,TGCGCCAGCAGCCAAGATACGGCGGGGGTTAGCACAGATACGCAGTATTTT